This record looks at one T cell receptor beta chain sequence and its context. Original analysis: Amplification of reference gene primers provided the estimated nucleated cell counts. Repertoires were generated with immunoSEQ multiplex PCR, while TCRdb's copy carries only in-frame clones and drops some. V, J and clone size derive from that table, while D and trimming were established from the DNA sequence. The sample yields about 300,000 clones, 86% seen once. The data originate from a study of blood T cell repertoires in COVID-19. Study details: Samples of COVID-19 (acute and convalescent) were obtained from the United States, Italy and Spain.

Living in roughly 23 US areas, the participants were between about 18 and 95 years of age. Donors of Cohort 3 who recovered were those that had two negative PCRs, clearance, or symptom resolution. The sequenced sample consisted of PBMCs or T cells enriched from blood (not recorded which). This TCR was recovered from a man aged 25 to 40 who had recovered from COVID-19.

CDR3 region: CASSPRERPSGNTIYF. CDR3 nucleotides: TGTGCCAGCAGCCCCAGAGAGAGGCCCTCTGGAAACACCATATATTTT. V gene TRBV9 combines with J gene TRBJ1-3; D remains unclear. Germline V gene sequence: CDR1 SGDLS, CDR2 YYNGEE. V lost 4 bases and J lost 0, with 14 bases in between. CDR3 length: 16 amino acids.